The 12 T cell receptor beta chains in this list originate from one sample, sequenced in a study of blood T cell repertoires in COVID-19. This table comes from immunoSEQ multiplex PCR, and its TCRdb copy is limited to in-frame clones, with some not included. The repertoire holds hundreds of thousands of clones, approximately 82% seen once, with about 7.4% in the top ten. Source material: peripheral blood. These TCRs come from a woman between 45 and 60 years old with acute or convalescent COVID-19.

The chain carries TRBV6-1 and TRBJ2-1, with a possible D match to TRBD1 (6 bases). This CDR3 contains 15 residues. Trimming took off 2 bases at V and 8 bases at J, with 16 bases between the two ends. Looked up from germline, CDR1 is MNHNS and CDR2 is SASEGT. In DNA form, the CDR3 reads TGTGCCAGCAGTGAATTGGTAACAGGGTCGTATGAGCAGTTCTTC. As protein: CASSELVTGSYEQFF.

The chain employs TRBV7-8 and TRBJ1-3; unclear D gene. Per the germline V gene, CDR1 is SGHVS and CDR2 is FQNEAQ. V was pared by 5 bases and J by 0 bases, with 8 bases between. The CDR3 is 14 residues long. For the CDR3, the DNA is TGTGCCAGCAGCCCCCAGGTCTCTGGAAACACCATATATTTT. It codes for CASSPQVSGNTIYF.

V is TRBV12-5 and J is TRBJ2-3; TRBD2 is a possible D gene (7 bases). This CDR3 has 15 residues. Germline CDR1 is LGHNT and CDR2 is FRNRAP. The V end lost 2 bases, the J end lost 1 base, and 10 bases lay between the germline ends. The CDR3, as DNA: TGTGCTAGTGGTTTGCAAGGGGGGGGCACAGATACGCAGTATTTT. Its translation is CASGLQGGGTDTQYF. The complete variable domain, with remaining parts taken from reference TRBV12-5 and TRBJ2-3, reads DARVTQTPRHKVTEMGQEVTMRCQPILGHNTVFWYRQTMMQGLELLAYFRNRAPLDDSGMPKDRFSAEMPDATLATLKIQPSEPRDSAVYFCASGLQGGGTDTQYFGPGTRLTVL.

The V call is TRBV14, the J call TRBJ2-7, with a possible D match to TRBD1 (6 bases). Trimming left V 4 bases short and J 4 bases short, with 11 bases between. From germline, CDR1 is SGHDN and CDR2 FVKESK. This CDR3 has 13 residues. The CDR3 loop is CASSPGTQYEQYF. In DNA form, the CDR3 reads TGTGCCAGCAGCCCGGGGACACAATACGAGCAGTACTTC.

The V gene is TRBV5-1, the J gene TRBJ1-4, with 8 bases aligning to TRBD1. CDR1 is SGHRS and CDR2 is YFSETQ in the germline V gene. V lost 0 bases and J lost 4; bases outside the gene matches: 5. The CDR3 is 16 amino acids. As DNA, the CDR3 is TGCGCCAGCAGCTTGGGCGGGACAGGCAATAATGAAAAACTGTTTTTT. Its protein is CASSLGGTGNNEKLFF.

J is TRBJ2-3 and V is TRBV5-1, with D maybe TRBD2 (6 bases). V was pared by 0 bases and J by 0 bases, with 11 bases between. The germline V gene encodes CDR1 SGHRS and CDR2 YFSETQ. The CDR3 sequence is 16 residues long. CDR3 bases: TGCGCCAGCAGCTTGGAGGGTCGGGGGAGCACAGATACGCAGTATTTT. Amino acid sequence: CASSLEGRGSTDTQYF.

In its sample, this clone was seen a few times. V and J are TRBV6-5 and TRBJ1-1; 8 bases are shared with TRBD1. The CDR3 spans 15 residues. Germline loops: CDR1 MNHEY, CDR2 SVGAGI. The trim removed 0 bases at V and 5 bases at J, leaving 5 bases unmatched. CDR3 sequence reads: CASSYSQGARTEAFF. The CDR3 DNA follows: TGTGCCAGCAGTTACTCGCAGGGGGCGAGGACTGAAGCTTTCTTT.

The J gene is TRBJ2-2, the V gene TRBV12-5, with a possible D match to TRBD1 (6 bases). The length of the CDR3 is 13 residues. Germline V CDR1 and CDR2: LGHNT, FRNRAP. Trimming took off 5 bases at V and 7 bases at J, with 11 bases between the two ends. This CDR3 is CASGPPGVGELFF. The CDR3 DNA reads TGTGCTAGTGGTCCCCCAGGGGTCGGGGAGCTGTTTTTT. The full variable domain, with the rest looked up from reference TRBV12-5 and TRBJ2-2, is DARVTQTPRHKVTEMGQEVTMRCQPILGHNTVFWYRQTMMQGLELLAYFRNRAPLDDSGMPKDRFSAEMPDATLATLKIQPSEPRDSAVYFCASGPPGVGELFFGEGSRLTVL.

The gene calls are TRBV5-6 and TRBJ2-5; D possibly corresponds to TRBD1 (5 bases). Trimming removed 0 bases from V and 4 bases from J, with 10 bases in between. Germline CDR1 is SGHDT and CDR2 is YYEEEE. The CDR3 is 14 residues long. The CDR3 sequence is CASSLAGATETQYF. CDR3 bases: TGTGCCAGCAGCTTGGCTGGGGCTACAGAGACCCAGTACTTC.

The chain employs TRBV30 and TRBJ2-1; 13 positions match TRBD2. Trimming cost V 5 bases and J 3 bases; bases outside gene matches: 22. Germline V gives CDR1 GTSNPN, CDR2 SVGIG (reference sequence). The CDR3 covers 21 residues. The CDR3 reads CAWGSIRTSGSPPGRYNEQFF. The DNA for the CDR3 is TGTGCCTGGGGGTCGATTAGGACTAGCGGGAGCCCTCCCGGGCGCTACAATGAGCAGTTCTTC.

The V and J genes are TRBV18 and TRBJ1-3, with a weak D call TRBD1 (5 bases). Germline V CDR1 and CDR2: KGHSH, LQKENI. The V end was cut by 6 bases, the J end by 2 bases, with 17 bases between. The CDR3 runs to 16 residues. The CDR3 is CASSRDSWGAGNTIYF. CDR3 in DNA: TGTGCCAGCTCTCGGGACTCTTGGGGAGCTGGAAACACCATATATTTT.

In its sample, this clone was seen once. The CDR3: CAWRFYRGDYGYTF. In DNA form, the CDR3 reads TGTGCCTGGAGATTCTACAGGGGCGACTATGGCTACACCTTC. This chain joins TRBV30 and TRBJ1-2; 7 bases map to TRBD1. Germline values: CDR1 GTSNPN, CDR2 SVGIG (reference sequence). Trimming cost V 3 bases and J 3 bases; bases outside gene matches: 7. The CDR3 covers 14 residues.